Here is one TCR beta chain with its context. The record originates from a study of T cell changes during pregnancy in multiple sclerosis. Data came from immunoSEQ multiplex PCR; TCRdb stores just in-frame clones and leaves some out. Of around 59,000 clones listed, 93% are singletons. The CDR3 extends over 15 amino acids. Germline V gene sequence: CDR1 SNHLY, CDR2 FYNNEI. V lost 5 bases, J lost 0 bases, and 14 bases lay in between. The source is a female donor with multiple sclerosis, enrolled in a pregnancy study. Material: CD8+ T cells from peripheral blood mononuclear cells, obtained in the second trimester of pregnancy. V is TRBV2 and J is TRBJ2-7; D not resolved. The CDR3 spells CASSHRGAISYEQYF. CDR3 coding DNA: TGTGCCAGCAGTCATAGAGGCGCTATCTCCTACGAGCAGTACTTC.